The 8 T cell receptor beta chains listed next were all sequenced from one sample in a study of blood T cell repertoires in COVID-19. Produced via immunoSEQ multiplex PCR; TCRdb's table is partial and in-frame only. The sample carries about 240,000 clones, about four fifths recorded once. Input material: peripheral blood. The source is a man aged 30 to 45 who had recovered from COVID-19.

The V and J genes are TRBV6-5 and TRBJ1-4; D not resolved. The V end lost 3 bases, the J end lost 8 bases, and 13 bases lay between the germline ends. Germline V gene sequence: CDR1 MNHEY, CDR2 SVGAGI. The CDR3 consists of 14 residues. In DNA, the CDR3 is TGTGCCAGCAGTTATTGGAGGAGCGGGGAAAAACTGTTTTTT. This codes for CASSYWRSGEKLFF.

The gene calls are TRBV2 and TRBJ1-2; D is perhaps TRBD1 (6 bases). The CDR3 runs to 13 residues. The V end lost 10 bases, the J end lost 5 bases, and 17 bases lay between the germline ends. Germline assignment: CDR1 SNHLY and CDR2 FYNNEI. CDR3: CATLSGTFYGYTF. In DNA, the CDR3 is TGTGCCACCCTCTCCGGGACATTTTATGGCTACACCTTC. Variable domain in full (rest from reference TRBV2 and TRBJ1-2): EPEVTQTPSHQVTQMGQEVILRCVPISNHLYFYWYRQILGQKVEFLVSFYNNEISEKSEIFDDQFSVERPDGSNFTLKIRSTKLEDSAMYFCATLSGTFYGYTFGSGTRLTVV.

This chain connects TRBV3-1 (or the pseudogene TRBV3-2) to TRBJ2-1; D is perhaps TRBD2 (6 bases). Trimming took off 4 bases at V and 8 bases at J, with 21 bases between the two ends. Germline V gives CDR1 LGHDT, CDR2 YNNKEL (reference sequence). The CDR3 covers 16 residues. The CDR3 bases are TGTGCCAGCAGCCCCACGGGTTCAGCGGGCATATATGAGCAGTTCTTC. This translates into CASSPTGSAGIYEQFF.

This chain joins TRBV6-6 and TRBJ1-2, with 7 nucleotides matching TRBD1. Trimming cost V 10 bases and J 5 bases; bases outside gene matches: 10. This CDR3 is 13 amino acids long. Germline CDR1 reads MNHNY; CDR2 reads SVGAGI (reference sequence). The CDR3 loop reads CATQPGQVYGYTF. In DNA, the CDR3 is TGTGCCACCCAGCCTGGACAGGTTTATGGCTACACCTTC.

This chain joins TRBV5-4 and TRBJ1-5; TRBD1 matches 8 bases. The germline CDR1 and CDR2 sequences are SGHNT and YYREEE (reference sequence). The CDR3 consists of 13 residues. J was trimmed by 9 bases and V by 4 bases; bases with no gene match: 6. CDR3 sequence: CASSADRGWPQHF. Here the CDR3 DNA reads TGTGCCAGCAGCGCCGACAGGGGTTGGCCCCAGCATTTT.

This sequence joins TRBV28 and TRBJ1-1; D might be TRBD1 (6 bases). V was shortened by 1 base and J by 3 bases, with 15 bases between the two germline ends. Germline V gives CDR1 MDHEN, CDR2 SYDVKM. The CDR3 covers 16 residues. The CDR3 reads CASSLSWGRQDTEAFF. CDR3 nucleotides: TGTGCCAGCAGTTTATCCTGGGGTCGACAGGACACTGAAGCTTTCTTT.

This chain connects TRBV10-3 to TRBJ1-5; the D gene is possibly TRBD1 (5 bases). Trimming removed 6 bases from V and 1 base from J, with 10 bases in between. CDR1 is ENHRY, CDR2 SYGVKD, per germline. The CDR3 has 14 amino acids. The CDR3 DNA sequence: TGTGCCATCAGCCCGGGACTCAGCAATCAGCCCCAGCATTTT. Its translation: CAISPGLSNQPQHF.

The rearrangement uses TRBV5-4 and TRBJ2-2; TRBD1 is a possible D gene (6 bases). The CDR3 has 15 amino acids. V was trimmed by 5 bases and J by 2 bases, leaving 13 bases between them. The germline CDR1 and CDR2 sequences are SGHNT and YYREEE (reference sequence). Here the CDR3 reads CASSFGTLNTGELFF. For the CDR3, the DNA is TGTGCCAGCAGTTTTGGGACACTAAACACCGGGGAGCTGTTTTTT.